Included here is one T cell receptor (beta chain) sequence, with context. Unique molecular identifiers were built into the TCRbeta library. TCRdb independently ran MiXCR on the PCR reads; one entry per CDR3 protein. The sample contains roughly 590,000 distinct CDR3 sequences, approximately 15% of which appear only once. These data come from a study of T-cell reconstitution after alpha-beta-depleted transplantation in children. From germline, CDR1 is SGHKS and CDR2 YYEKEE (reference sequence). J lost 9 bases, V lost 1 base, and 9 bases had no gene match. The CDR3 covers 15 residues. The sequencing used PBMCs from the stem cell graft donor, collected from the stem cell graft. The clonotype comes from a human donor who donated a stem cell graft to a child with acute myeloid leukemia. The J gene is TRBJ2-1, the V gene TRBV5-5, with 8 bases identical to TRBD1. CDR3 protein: CASSLTGGHLGEQFF. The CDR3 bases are TGTGCCAGCAGCTTGACAGGGGGGCATTTGGGTGAGCAGTTCTTC. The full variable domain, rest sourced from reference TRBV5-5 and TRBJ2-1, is DAGVTQSPTHLIKTRGQQVTLRCSPISGHKSVSWYQQVLGQGPQFIFQYYEKEERGRGNFPDRFSARQFPNYSSELNVNALLLGDSALYLCASSLTGGHLGEQFFGPGTRLTVL.